Given below is one TCR beta chain in context. This sample was taken from a study of blood T cell repertoires in COVID-19. Study-wide context: Both acute and convalescent COVID-19 samples were obtained from the United States, Italy and Spain. PBMCs, B-cell-depleted T cells, or T cells were the source of the cDNA or gDNA that made up the material.

Germline values: CDR1 SGHRS, CDR2 YFSETQ. This CDR3 region has 16 residues. The V gene end was trimmed by 4 bases and the J gene end by 4 bases; junction bases not matched to a gene: 11. Only in-frame clones appear in the TCRdb table, and some are missing; sequencing was by immunoSEQ multiplex PCR. The sample includes 200,000 to 250,000 clones, 86% of them seen just once. The gene calls are TRBV5-1 and TRBJ1-2; 9 bases agree with TRBD1. The sequenced sample was peripheral blood. The sequence came from a man aged 30 to 39 who had recovered from COVID-19. The CDR3 nucleotides read TGCGCCAGCAGCCTAACTCCGGGACAGGGCCTCTATGGCTACACCTTC. This sequence encodes CASSLTPGQGLYGYTF.